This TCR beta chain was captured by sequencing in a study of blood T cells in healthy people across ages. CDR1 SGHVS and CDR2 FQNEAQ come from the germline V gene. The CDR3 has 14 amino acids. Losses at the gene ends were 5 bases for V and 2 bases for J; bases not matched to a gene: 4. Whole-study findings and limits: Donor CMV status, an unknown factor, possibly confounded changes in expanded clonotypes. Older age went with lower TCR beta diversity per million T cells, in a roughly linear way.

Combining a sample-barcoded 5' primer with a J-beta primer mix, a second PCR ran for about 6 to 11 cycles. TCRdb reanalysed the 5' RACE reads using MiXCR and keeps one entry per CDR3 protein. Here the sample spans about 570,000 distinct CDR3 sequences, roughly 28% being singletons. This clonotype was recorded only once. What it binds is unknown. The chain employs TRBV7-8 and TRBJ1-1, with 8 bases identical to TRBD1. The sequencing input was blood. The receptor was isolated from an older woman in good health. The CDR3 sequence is CASSIQGVNTEAFF. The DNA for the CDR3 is TGTGCCAGCAGCATACAGGGGGTTAACACTGAAGCTTTCTTT.